This TCR beta chain stems from a study of shared clonotypes between healthy human individuals. V dropped 4 bases and J dropped 6; count of bases not matched to a gene: 8. The germline CDR1 and CDR2 sequences are MGHRA and YSYEKL. The CDR3 contains 14 residues. The authors ran the assay at deep level. Roughly 300 ng DNA, tens of thousands of T cell genomes, went into unsorted PBMC replicate PCRs. Data came from immunoSEQ multiplex PCR; TCRdb stores just in-frame clones and leaves some out. The sample has about 490,000 clones, less than 80% seen once; the top ten hold over 9.5%. The sequence was obtained from a woman aged 40 to 49 in good health. Some clones in this sample may be carry-over from other donors' samples. V and J are TRBV4-1 and TRBJ1-2, with 7 bases lining up with TRBD1. Sequenced: PBMCs. The CDR3 protein is CASSPTTGRDGYTF. In DNA form, the CDR3 reads TGCGCCAGCAGCCCAACGACAGGGAGGGATGGCTACACCTTC.